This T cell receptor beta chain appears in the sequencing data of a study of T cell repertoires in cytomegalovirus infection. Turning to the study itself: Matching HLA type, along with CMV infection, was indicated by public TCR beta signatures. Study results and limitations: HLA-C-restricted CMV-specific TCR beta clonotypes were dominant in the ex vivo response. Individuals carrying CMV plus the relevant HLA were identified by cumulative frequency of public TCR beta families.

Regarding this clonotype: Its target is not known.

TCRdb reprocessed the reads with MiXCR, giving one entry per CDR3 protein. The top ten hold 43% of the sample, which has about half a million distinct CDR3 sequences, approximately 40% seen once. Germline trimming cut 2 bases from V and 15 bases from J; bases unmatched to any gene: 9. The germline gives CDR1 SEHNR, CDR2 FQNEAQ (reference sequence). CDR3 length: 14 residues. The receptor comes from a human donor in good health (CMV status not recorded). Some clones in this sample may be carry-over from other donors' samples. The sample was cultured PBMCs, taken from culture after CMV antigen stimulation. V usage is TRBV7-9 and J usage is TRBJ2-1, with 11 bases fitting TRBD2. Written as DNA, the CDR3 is TGTGCCAGCAGCTTATCTAATCTCCTAGCGGGAGGGTTCTTC. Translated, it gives CASSLSNLLAGGFF.